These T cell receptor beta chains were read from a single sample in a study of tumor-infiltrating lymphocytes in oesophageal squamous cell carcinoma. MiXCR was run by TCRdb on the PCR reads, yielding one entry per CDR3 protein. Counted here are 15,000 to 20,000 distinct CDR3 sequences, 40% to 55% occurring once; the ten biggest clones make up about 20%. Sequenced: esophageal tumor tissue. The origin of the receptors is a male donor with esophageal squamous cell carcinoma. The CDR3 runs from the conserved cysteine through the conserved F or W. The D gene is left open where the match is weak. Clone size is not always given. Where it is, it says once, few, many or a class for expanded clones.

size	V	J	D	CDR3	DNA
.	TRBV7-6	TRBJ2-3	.	CASSLRSSGTLTDTQYF	TGTGCCAGCAGCTTAAGGTCCAGCGGGACACTCACAGATACGCAGTATTTT
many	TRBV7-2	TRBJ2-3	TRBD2	CASSRDYLSTDTQYF	TGTGCCAGCAGTCGGGACTACCTCAGCACAGATACGCAGTATTTT
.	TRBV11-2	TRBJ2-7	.	CASSPQGPSVPYEQYF	TGTGCCAGCAGCCCCCAGGGGCCTTCGGTACCCTACGAGCAGTACTTC
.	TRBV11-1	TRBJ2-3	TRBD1	CASSLEDRGLGADTQYF	TGTGCCAGCAGCTTAGAAGACAGGGGGCTGGGGGCAGATACGCAGTATTTT
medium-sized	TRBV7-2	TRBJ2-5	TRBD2	CASSAQGGGETQYF	TGTGCCAGCAGCGCCCAAGGCGGGGGGGAGACCCAGTACTTC
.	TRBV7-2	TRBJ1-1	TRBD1	CASSLVSGGDSEAFF	TGCGCCAGCAGCTTAGTAAGTGGAGGGGACAGTGAAGCTTTCTTT
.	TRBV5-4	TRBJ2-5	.	CASSSRTNPYETQYF	TGTGCCAGCAGCTCCCGGACTAACCCGTATGAGACCCAGTACTTC
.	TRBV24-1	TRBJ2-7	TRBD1	CAACRDRVHEQYF	TGTGCCGCCTGCCGGGACAGGGTCCACGAGCAGTACTTC
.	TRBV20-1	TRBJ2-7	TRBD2	CSARDGGRSGYEQYF	TGCAGTGCTAGAGACGGCGGGAGGTCCGGGTACGAGCAGTACTTC
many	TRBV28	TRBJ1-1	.	CASSSFTRAFF	TGTGCCAGCAGTTCCTTTACGCGAGCTTTCTTT
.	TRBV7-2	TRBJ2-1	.	CASSGYREETQFF	TGTGCCAGCAGCGGGTACAGGGAAGAGACCCAGTTCTTC
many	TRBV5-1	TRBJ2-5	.	CASSQTQETQYF	TGCGCCAGCAGCCAGACCCAAGAGACCCAGTACTTC
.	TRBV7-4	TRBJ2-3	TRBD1	CASSEAGDRGQGYF	TGTGCCAGCAGCGAAGCCGGGGACAGGGGGCAGGGGTACTTC
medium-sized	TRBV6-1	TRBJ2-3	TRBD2	CASRAGTSDPDTQYF	TGTGCCAGCAGGGCCGGGACTAGCGATCCAGATACGCAGTATTTT
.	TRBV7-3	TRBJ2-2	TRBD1	CASSLTGVGELFF	TGTGCCAGCAGCCTAACAGGGGTCGGGGAGCTGTTTTTT
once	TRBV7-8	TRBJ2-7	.	CASSPWTDEQYF	TGTGCCAGCAGCCCGTGGACAGACGAGCAGTACTTC
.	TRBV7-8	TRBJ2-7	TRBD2	CASSISSGNTNSYEQYF	TGTGCCAGCAGCATAAGTAGCGGGAACACGAATTCCTACGAGCAGTACTTC
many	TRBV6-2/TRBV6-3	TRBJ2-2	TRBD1	CASSMDRGRSGELFF	TGTGCCAGCAGTATGGACAGGGGGCGGAGCGGGGAGCTGTTTTTT
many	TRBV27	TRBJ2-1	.	CASSLPGAAYEQFF	TGTGCCAGCAGCCTGCCTGGGGCAGCCTACGAGCAGTTCTTC
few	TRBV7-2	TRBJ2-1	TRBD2	CASSPTSGRRNEQFF	TGTGCCAGCAGCCCGACTAGCGGGAGAAGAAATGAGCAGTTCTTC
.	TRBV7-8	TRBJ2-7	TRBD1	CASRRDRDYEQYF	TGTGCCAGCAGAAGGGACAGGGACTACGAGCAGTACTTC
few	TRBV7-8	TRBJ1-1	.	CASSLVGIMNTEAFF	TGTGCCAGCAGCTTAGTTGGGATAATGAACACTGAAGCTTTCTTT
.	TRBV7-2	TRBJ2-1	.	CASSPNYNSPLHF	TGTGCCAGCAGCCCGAACTATAATTCACCCCTCCACTTC
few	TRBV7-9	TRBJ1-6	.	CASSLQGTSNSPLHF	TGTGCCAGCAGCTTACAGGGTACATCTAATTCACCCCTCCACTTT
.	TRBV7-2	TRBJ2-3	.	CASSLPPGAADTQYF	TGTGCCAGCAGCTTACCCCCCGGGGCGGCAGATACGCAGTATTTT
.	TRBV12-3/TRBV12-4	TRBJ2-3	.	CASSSGVRYTQYF	TGTGCCAGCAGTTCGGGGGTTCGGTATACGCAGTATTTT
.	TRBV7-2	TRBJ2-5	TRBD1	CASSAYRGGWQETQYF	TGTGCCAGCAGCGCGTACAGGGGCGGGTGGCAAGAGACCCAGTACTTC
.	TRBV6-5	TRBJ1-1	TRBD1	CASSQGQGGRLGTEAFF	TGTGCCAGCAGTCAAGGACAGGGGGGTCGATTGGGCACTGAAGCTTTCTTT
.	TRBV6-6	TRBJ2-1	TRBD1	CASSLGQGAGEQFF	TGTGCCAGCAGTCTGGGACAGGGGGCTGGTGAGCAGTTCTTC
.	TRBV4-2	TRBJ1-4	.	CASSQGFREATNEKLFF	TGTGCCAGCAGCCAAGGGTTCAGGGAAGCAACTAATGAAAAACTGTTTTTT
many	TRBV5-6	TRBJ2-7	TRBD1	CASSPAGTGASYEQYF	TGTGCCAGCAGCCCTGCCGGGACAGGGGCTTCCTACGAGCAGTACTTC
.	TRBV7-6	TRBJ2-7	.	CASSPQGRRPYEQYF	TGTGCCAGCAGTCCGCAGGGCCGTCGTCCCTACGAGCAGTACTTC
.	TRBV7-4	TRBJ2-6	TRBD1	CASISTGGNVLTF	TGTGCCAGCATCTCGACAGGGGGCAACGTCCTGACTTTC
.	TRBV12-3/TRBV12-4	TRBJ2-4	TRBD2	CASSSGGALNIQYF	TGTGCCAGCAGTAGCGGGGGGGCCTTAAACATTCAGTACTTC
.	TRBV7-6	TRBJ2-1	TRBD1	CASSLGDSPTSSGF	TGTGCCAGCAGCTTAGGGGACAGTCCTACGAGCAGTGGCTTC
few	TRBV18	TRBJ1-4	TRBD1	CASGTGTGNEKLFF	TGTGCCAGCGGGACCGGGACAGGGAATGAAAAACTGTTTTTT
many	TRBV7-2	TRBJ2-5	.	CASSFSAGSQETQYF	TGTGCCAGCAGCTTCTCGGCCGGGAGTCAAGAGACCCAGTACTTC